Listed below are T cell receptor beta chains from one sample, sequenced in a study of PD-L1 blockade in urothelial cancer. Here immunoSEQ multiplex PCR was the method, and the copy in TCRdb shows in-frame clones only, minus some. This sample has 100,000 to 150,000 clones; more than 70% occur once, and the top ten carry 2% to 3%. The sample consisted of PBMCs, taken around atezolizumab (anti-PD-L1) treatment. The receptors come from a man in his forties or fifties with urothelial cancer. CDR3s include the opening cysteine and the closing phenylalanine or tryptophan. The order of the fields is clone size, V gene, J gene, D gene, CDR3 DNA, CDR3 protein. A D gene is named only where the DNA matches it firmly. Clone size, where shown, is once, few, many, or a class for clones that have expanded.

-	TRBV5-1	TRBJ2-2	TRBD1	TGCGCCAGCAGCTTGGGACAGGGTAGGGCCGGGGAGCTGTTTTTT	CASSLGQGRAGELFF
many	TRBV10-3	TRBJ2-3	TRBD2	TGTGCCATCAGTGCCGGGACTAGCGCTTTTAGTAATACGCAGTATTTT	CAISAGTSAFSNTQYF
-	TRBV6-5	TRBJ2-3	TRBD1	TGTGCCAGCAGTAGACAGGGGTCGCAGTATTTT	CASSRQGSQYF
-	TRBV4-2	TRBJ2-5	-	TGTGCCAGCAGCCAAGAGACCAGGGAGACCCAGTACTTC	CASSQETRETQYF
-	TRBV27	TRBJ2-7	TRBD1	TGTGCCAGCAGTTATGACAGGGGCTCCTACGAGCAGTACTTC	CASSYDRGSYEQYF
-	TRBV28	TRBJ1-5	-	TGTGCCAGCAGTTTAAGGGGGAAGGGTAGCAATCAGCCCCAGCATTTT	CASSLRGKGSNQPQHF
-	TRBV2	TRBJ2-3	-	TGTGCCAGCACCCCACTAGGTTTAGATACGCAGTATTTT	CASTPLGLDTQYF
-	TRBV30	TRBJ1-3	-	TGTGCCTGGAGTGTATCGTCTGGAAACACCATATATTTT	CAWSVSSGNTIYF
-	TRBV10-1	TRBJ1-6	-	TGCGCCAGCAGTGAATCCGGTTCACCCCTCCACTTT	CASSESGSPLHF
-	TRBV5-6	TRBJ1-1	-	TGTGCCAGCAGCTCGGACAGCGTGAACACTGAAGCTTTCTTT	CASSSDSVNTEAFF
-	TRBV18	TRBJ1-3	-	TGTGCCAGCTCCCCCGGGATTCAATCTGGAAACACCATATATTTT	CASSPGIQSGNTIYF
-	TRBV10-3	TRBJ1-5	-	TGTGCCATCAGTGAGTCTCAGGGCCGGGCAGAGCCCCAGCATTTT	CAISESQGRAEPQHF